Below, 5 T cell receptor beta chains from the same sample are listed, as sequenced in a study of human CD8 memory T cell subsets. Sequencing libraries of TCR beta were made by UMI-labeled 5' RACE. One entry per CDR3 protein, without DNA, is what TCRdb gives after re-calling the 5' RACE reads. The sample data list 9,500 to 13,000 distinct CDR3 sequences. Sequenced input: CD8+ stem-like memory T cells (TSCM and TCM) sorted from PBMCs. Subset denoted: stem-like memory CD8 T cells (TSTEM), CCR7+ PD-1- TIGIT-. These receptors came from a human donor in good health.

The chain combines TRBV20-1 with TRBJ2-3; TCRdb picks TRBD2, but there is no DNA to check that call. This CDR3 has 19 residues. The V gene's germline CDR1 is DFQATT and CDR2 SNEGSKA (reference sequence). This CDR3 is CSAKEGLAGGFIDSDTQYF.

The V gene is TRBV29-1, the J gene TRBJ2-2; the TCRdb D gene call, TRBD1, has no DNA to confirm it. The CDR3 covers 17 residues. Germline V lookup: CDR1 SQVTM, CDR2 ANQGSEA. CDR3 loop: CSVEEAVQAANTGELFF.

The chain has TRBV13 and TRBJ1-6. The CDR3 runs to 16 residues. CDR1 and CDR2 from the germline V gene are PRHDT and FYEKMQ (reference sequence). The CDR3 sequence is CASSQGRVDYNSPLHF.

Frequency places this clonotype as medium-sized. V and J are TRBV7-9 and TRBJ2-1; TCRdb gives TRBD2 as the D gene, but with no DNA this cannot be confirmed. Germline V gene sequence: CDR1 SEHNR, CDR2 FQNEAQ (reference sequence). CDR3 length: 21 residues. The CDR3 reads CASSSTESSGGAPPSYNEQFF.

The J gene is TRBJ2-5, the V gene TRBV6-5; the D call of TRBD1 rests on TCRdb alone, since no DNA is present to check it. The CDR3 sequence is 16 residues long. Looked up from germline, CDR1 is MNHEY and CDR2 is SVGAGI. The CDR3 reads CASSYGQGANGETQYF.